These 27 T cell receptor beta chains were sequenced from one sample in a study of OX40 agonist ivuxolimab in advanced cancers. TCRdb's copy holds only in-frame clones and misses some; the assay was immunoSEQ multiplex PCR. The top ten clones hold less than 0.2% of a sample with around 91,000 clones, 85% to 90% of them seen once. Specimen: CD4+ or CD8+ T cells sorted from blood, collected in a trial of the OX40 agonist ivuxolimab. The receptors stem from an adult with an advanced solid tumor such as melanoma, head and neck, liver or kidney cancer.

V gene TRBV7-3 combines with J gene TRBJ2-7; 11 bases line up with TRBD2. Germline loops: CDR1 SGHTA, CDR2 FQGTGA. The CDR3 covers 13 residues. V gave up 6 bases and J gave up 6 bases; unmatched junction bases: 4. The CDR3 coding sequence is TGTGCCAGCAGTCCCGGACTAGCGGGCGAGCAGTACTTC. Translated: CASSPGLAGEQYF.

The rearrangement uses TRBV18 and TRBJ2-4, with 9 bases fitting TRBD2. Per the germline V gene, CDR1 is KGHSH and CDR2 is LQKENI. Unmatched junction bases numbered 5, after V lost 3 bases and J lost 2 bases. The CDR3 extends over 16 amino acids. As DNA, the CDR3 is TGTGCCAGCTCACCTAGCGGGAGTAGGTCCAAAAACATTCAGTACTTC. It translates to CASSPSGSRSKNIQYF.

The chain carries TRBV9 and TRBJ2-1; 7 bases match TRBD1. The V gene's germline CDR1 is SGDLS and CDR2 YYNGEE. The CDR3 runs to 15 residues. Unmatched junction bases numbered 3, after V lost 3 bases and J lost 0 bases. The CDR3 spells CASSEPGGSYNEQFF. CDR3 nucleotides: TGTGCCAGCAGCGAACCAGGGGGCTCCTACAATGAGCAGTTCTTC. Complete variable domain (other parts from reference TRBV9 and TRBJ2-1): DSGVTQTPKHLITATGQRVTLRCSPRSGDLSVYWYQQSLDQGLQFLIQYYNGEERAKGNILERFSAQQFPDLHSELNLSSLELGDSALYFCASSEPGGSYNEQFFGPGTRLTVL.

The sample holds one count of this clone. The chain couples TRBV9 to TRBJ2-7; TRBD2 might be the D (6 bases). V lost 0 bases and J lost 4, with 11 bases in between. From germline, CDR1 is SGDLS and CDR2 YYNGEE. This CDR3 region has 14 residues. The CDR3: CASSVDPGVYEQYF. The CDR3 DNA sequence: TGTGCCAGCAGCGTAGACCCGGGGGTTTACGAGCAGTACTTC.

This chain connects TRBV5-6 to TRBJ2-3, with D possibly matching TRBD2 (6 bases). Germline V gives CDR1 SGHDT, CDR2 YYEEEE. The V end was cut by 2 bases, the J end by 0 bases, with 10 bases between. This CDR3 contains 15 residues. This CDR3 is CASSFRAGSTDTQYF. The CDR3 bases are TGTGCCAGCAGCTTTCGGGCGGGAAGCACAGATACGCAGTATTTT.

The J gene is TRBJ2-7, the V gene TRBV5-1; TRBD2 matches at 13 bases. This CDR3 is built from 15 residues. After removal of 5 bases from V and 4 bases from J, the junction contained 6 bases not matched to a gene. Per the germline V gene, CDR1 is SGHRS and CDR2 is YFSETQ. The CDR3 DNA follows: TGCGCCAGCAGTCTAAGGACTAGCGGGAGTTACGAGCAGTACTTC. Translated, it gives CASSLRTSGSYEQYF.

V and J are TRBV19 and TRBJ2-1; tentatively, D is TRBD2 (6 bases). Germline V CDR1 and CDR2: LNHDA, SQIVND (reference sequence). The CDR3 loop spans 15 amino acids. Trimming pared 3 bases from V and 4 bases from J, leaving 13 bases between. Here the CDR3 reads CASSISGGPYNEQFF. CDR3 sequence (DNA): TGTGCCAGTAGTATTTCCGGGGGTCCTTACAATGAGCAGTTCTTC. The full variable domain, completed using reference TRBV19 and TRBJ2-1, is DGGITQSPKYLFRKEGQNVTLSCEQNLNHDAMYWYRQDPGQGLRLIYYSQIVNDFQKGDIAEGYSVSREKKESFPLTVTSAQKNPTAFYLCASSISGGPYNEQFFGPGTRLTVL.

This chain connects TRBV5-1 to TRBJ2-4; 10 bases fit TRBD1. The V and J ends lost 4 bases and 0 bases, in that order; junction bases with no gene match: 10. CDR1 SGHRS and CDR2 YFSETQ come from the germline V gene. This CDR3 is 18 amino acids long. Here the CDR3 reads CASSPGTGDIIAKNIQYF. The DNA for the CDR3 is TGCGCCAGCAGCCCCGGGACAGGGGACATTATAGCCAAAAACATTCAGTACTTC.

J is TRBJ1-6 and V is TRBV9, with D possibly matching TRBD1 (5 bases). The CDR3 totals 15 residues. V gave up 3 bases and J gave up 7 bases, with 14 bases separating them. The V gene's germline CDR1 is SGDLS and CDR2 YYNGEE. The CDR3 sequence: CASSANEGFNSPLHF. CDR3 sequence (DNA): TGTGCCAGCAGCGCAAACGAGGGGTTCAATTCACCCCTCCACTTT.

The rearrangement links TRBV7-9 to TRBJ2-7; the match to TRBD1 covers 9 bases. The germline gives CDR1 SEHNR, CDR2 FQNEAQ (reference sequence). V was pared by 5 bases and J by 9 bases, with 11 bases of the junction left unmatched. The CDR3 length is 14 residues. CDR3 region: CASSKRGDRGVQYV. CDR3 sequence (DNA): TGTGCCAGCAGCAAACGCGGCGACAGGGGGGTGCAGTACGTC.

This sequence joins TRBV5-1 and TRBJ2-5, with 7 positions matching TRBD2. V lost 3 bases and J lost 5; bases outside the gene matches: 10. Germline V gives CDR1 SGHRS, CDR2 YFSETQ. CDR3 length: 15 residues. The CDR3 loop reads CASSYGLGGGETQYF. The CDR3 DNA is TGCGCCAGCAGCTATGGACTAGGTGGGGGGGAGACCCAGTACTTC.

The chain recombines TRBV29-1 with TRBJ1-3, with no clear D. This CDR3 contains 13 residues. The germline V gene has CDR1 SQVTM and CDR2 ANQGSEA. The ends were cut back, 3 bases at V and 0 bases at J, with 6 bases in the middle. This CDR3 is CSVDLLSGNTIYF. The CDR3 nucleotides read TGCAGCGTTGACTTGCTCTCTGGAAACACCATATATTTT.

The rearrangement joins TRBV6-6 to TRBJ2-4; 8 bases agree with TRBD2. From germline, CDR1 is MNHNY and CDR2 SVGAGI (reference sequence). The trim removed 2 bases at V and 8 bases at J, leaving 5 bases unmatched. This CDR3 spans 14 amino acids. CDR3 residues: CASSYPSGGDIQYF. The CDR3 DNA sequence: TGTGCCAGCAGTTACCCAAGCGGGGGAGACATTCAGTACTTC.

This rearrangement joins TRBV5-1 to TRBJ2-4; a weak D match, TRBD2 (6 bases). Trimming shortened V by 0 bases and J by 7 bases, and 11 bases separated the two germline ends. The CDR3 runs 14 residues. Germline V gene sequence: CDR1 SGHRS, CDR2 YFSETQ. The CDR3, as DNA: TGCGCCAGCAGCTTGGGACTAGAAGGGAACATTCAGTACTTC. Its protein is CASSLGLEGNIQYF.

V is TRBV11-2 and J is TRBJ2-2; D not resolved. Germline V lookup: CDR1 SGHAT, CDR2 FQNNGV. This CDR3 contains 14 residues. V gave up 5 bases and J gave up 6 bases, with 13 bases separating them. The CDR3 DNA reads TGTGCCAGCAGCCGTCGTCGTGGGTCCGGGGAGCTGTTTTTT. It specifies CASSRRRGSGELFF.

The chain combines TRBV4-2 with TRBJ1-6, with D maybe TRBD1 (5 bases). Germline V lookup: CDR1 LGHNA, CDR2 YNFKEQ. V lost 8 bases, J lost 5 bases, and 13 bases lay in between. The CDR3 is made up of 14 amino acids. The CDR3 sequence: CASSPGLNNSPLHF. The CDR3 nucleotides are TGTGCCAGCTCGCCGGGACTCAATAATTCACCCCTCCACTTT.

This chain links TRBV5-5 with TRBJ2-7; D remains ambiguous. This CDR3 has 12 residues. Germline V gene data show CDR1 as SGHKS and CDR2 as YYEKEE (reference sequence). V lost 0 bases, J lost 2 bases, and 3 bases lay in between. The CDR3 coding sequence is TGTGCCAGCAGCTTGGGTGCCTACGAGCAGTACGTC. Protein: CASSLGAYEQYV.

The CDR3 DNA sequence: TGTGCCAGCAGTTACAGGGGAGCTAGCACAGATACGCAGTATTTT. This sequence encodes CASSYRGASTDTQYF. The chain employs TRBV6-4 and TRBJ2-3, with TRBD1 matching 7 bases. Germline V gene sequence: CDR1 MRHNA, CDR2 SNTAGT. The V and J ends lost 5 bases and 0 bases, in that order; junction bases with no gene match: 5. The CDR3 contains 15 residues.

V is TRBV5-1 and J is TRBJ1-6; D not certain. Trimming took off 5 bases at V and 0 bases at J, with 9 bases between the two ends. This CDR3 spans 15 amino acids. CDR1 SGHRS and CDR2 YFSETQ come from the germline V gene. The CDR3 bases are TGCGCCAGCAGTCTGGGTAGCTCCTATAATTCACCCCTCCACTTT. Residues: CASSLGSSYNSPLHF.

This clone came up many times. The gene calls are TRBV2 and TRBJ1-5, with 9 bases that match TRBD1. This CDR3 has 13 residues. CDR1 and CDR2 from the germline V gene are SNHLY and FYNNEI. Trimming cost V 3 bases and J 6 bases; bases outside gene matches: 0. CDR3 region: CASSEDRGQPQHF. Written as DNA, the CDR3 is TGTGCCAGCAGTGAGGACAGGGGTCAGCCCCAGCATTTT.

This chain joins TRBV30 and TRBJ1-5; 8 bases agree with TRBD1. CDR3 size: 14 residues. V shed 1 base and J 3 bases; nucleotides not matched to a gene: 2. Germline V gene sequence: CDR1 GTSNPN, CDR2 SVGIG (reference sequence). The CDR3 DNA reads TGTGCCTGGAGTGCAGGGGGCTACAATCAGCCCCAGCATTTT. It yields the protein CAWSAGGYNQPQHF.

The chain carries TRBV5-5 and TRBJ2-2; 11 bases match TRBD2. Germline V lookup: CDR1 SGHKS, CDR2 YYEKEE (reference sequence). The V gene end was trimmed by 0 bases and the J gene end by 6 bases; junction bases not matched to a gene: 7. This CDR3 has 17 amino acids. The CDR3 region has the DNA TGTGCCAGCAGCTTGGCCGTATTAGCGGGAGGGCCCGGGGAGCTGTTTTTT. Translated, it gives CASSLAVLAGGPGELFF.

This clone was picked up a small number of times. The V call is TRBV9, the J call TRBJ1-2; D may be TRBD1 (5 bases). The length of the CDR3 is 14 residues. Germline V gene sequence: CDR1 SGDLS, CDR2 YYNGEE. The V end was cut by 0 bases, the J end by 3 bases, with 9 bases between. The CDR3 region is CASSVAGTDYGYTF. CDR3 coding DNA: TGTGCCAGCAGCGTAGCTGGGACCGACTATGGCTACACCTTC.

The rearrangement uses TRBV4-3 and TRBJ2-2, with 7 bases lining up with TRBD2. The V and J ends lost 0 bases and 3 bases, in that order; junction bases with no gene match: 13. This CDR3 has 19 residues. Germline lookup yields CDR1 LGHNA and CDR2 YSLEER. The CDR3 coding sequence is TGCGCCAGCAGCCAAGACCATACTAAGCGGGAATTGTACACCGGGGAGCTGTTTTTT. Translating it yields CASSQDHTKRELYTGELFF.

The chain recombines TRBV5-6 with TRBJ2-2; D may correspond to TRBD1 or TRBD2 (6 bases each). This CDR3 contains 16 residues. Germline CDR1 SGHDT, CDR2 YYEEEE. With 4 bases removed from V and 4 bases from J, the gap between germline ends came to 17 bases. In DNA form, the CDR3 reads TGTGCCAGCAGCCCGGACCGGGGGCGGTCCACCGGGGAGCTGTTTTTT. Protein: CASSPDRGRSTGELFF.

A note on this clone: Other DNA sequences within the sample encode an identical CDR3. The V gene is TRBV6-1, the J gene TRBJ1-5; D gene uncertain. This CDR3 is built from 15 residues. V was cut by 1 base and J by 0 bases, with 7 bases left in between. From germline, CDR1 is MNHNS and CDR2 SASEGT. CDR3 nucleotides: TGTGCCAGCAGTGAAGTGGGCATTAGCAATCAGCCCCAGCATTTT. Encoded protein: CASSEVGISNQPQHF.

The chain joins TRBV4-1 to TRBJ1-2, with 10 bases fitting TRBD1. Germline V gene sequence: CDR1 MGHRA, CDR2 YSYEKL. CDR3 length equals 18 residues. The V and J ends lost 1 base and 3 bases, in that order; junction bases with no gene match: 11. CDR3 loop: CASSQGGTGAGVYYGYTF. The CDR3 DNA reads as TGCGCCAGCAGCCAAGGCGGGACAGGGGCGGGGGTGTACTATGGCTACACCTTC.